These T cell receptor beta chains were read from a single sample in a study of OX40 agonist ivuxolimab in advanced cancers. Some clones are missing from TCRdb's copy, which holds only in-frame ones; the method was immunoSEQ multiplex PCR. The data contain about 68,000 clones, around nine tenths of them singletons. Here the sequenced sample was CD4+ or CD8+ T cells sorted from blood, taken in a trial of the OX40 agonist ivuxolimab. The receptors here all came from an adult with an advanced solid tumor such as melanoma, head and neck, liver or kidney cancer. The CDR3 runs from the conserved cysteine through the conserved F or W. A D gene is named only where the DNA matches it firmly. Size is omitted from some rows. Given values are once, few, many or a class for expanded clones.

D gene	clone size	V gene	J gene	CDR3 protein	CDR3 DNA
.	.	TRBV6-5	TRBJ1-4	CASTPRSTNEKLFF	TGTGCCAGCACCCCTAGAAGTACAAATGAAAAACTGTTTTTT
TRBD1	.	TRBV9	TRBJ2-7	CASSVGGDRGGNEQYF	TGTGCCAGCAGCGTAGGAGGGGACAGGGGTGGGAACGAGCAGTACTTC
.	.	TRBV6-5	TRBJ2-7	CASSYQTGQQYF	TGTGCCAGCAGTTACCAGACGGGACAGCAGTACTTC
TRBD1	.	TRBV2	TRBJ2-7	CASSLVPGQGEQYF	TGTGCCAGCAGTCTCGTCCCGGGACAGGGCGAGCAGTACTTC
TRBD1	.	TRBV15	TRBJ1-5	CATSNRDRGHQPQHF	TGTGCCACCAGCAACCGGGACAGGGGTCATCAGCCCCAGCATTTT
.	.	TRBV7-2	TRBJ1-1	CASSYHPEAEAFF	TGTGCCAGCAGCTACCACCCGGAGGCTGAAGCTTTCTTT
.	.	TRBV2	TRBJ2-7	CASQRSRAFADNYEQYF	TGTGCCAGTCAGAGGAGTAGGGCTTTTGCAGACAACTACGAGCAGTACTTC
.	.	TRBV6-4	TRBJ2-2	CASSPIGGTGELFF	TGTGCCAGCAGTCCCATAGGGGGGACCGGGGAGCTGTTTTTT
.	.	TRBV30	TRBJ2-7	CAGVRATTYEQYF	TGTGCGGGCGTGCGGGCAACTACCTACGAGCAGTACTTC
.	.	TRBV6-1	TRBJ1-3	CATLGRWQRGNTIYF	TGTGCCACCCTTGGGCGATGGCAACGAGGAAACACCATATATTTT
TRBD1	.	TRBV6-5	TRBJ1-2	CASREGAYGYTF	TGTGCCAGCAGAGAGGGGGCCTATGGCTACACCTTC
.	few	TRBV2	TRBJ2-1	CASSGDRYNEQFF	TGTGCCAGCAGCGGGGACCGTTACAATGAGCAGTTCTTC
.	.	TRBV27	TRBJ1-1	CASSARGKNTEAFF	TGTGCCAGCAGTGCTAGGGGAAAGAACACTGAAGCTTTCTTT
TRBD1	.	TRBV25-1	TRBJ2-2	CASSAGTGTTGELFF	TGTGCCAGCAGTGCGGGGACAGGGACGACCGGGGAGCTGTTTTTT
.	.	TRBV6-5	TRBJ1-2	CASSYSTPRGYGYTF	TGTGCCAGCAGTTACAGCACACCCCGAGGCTATGGCTACACCTTC
.	.	TRBV6-6	TRBJ2-5	CASSYSRLTQYF	TGTGCCAGCAGTTACTCGCGACTGACCCAGTACTTC
.	.	TRBV6-1	TRBJ1-2	CASSESKLVGGYTF	TGTGCCAGCAGTGAATCGAAGCTAGTAGGTGGCTACACCTTC
TRBD2	.	TRBV4-1	TRBJ2-1	CASSQVLVAGGLDEQFF	TGCGCCAGCAGCCAAGTCCTGGTAGCGGGAGGGCTGGATGAGCAGTTCTTC
.	.	TRBV4-1	TRBJ1-5	CASSQGFGTHVTPQHF	TGCGCCAGCAGCCAAGGGTTCGGGACACATGTGACGCCCCAGCATTTT
.	.	TRBV19	TRBJ1-1	CASSEGGGLLNTEAFF	TGTGCCAGTAGTGAGGGGGGTGGATTGTTGAACACTGAAGCTTTCTTT
.	once	TRBV19	TRBJ2-7	CASSIGLLNSYEQYF	TGTGCCAGTAGTATAGGGTTGTTAAACTCCTACGAGCAGTACTTC
.	.	TRBV7-9	TRBJ1-2	CASSPTPRIRNYGYTF	TGTGCCAGCAGCCCGACCCCACGAATCCGGAACTATGGCTACACCTTC
TRBD2	.	TRBV5-1	TRBJ2-3	CASSRGTSGVGLDTQYF	TGCGCCAGCAGCCGGGGGACTAGCGGGGTCGGGTTGGATACGCAGTATTTT
TRBD1	.	TRBV5-6	TRBJ1-2	CASSLRTGPYGYTF	TGTGCCAGCAGCTTGCGGACAGGGCCCTATGGCTACACCTTC
.	.	TRBV27	TRBJ1-6	CASREQSVLSSSPLHF	TGTGCCAGCAGAGAACAGAGTGTGTTGTCTAGTTCACCCCTCCACTTT
.	once	TRBV4-1	TRBJ2-1	CASSPQPNEQFF	TGCGCCAGCAGTCCCCAGCCCAATGAGCAGTTCTTC